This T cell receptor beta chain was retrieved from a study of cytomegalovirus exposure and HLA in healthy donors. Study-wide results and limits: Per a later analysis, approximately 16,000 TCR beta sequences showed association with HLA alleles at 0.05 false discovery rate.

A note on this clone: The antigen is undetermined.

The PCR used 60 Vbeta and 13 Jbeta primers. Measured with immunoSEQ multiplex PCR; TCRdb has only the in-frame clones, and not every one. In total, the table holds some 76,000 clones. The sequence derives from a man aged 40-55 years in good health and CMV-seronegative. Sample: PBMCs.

CDR3 in DNA: TGTGCCAGCAGTCGCCGAGCGGACTCCTACGAGCAGTACTTC. Translation: CASSRRADSYEQYF. This chain uses TRBV6-4 with TRBJ2-7; possible D gene TRBD2, 5 bases. V dropped 5 bases and J dropped 0 bases, with 11 bases sitting between them. There are 14 residues in the CDR3. Germline loops: CDR1 MRHNA, CDR2 SNTAGT.